What follows is one T cell receptor (beta chain) and its context. The data derive from a study of CD8 T cells in Susac syndrome. When the RNA was reverse transcribed, random hexamers were used with an input of about 0.45 to 1 ug. One entry per CDR3 protein results from TCRdb running MiXCR on the immunoSEQ multiplex PCR reads. The sample lists nearly 200,000 distinct CDR3 sequences, nearly 95% occurring once. Relapsing-remitting disease, either stable or active, was present in the treatment-naive patients who were the multiple sclerosis controls. Sequenced material: CD4+ T cells from PBMCs. The clonotype comes from a human donor with multiple sclerosis.

In nucleotides, the CDR3 is TGTGCCAGCAGCCTGTGGGGACAGGGGCACGAGCAGTACTTC. Translated: CASSLWGQGHEQYF. The chain carries TRBV3-1 and TRBJ2-7; TRBD1 matches 10 bases. CDR1 is LGHDT, CDR2 YNNKEL, per germline (reference sequence). This CDR3 comprises 14 residues. V was clipped by 4 bases and J by 5 bases; unmatched bases: 5.